Sequencing of this TCR beta chain was carried out in a study of T cells after yellow fever vaccination. MiXCR, run by TCRdb on the 5' RACE reads, gives a single entry per CDR3 protein. The sample records roughly 250,000 distinct CDR3 sequences, 10% to 15% being singletons. Trimming cost V 7 bases and J 2 bases, with 11 bases left between them. CDR1 SNHLY and CDR2 FYNNEI come from the germline V gene. The CDR3 has 13 residues. This clonotype was obtained from a man younger than 45 who received the YFV17D yellow fever vaccine. The chain joins TRBV2 to TRBJ2-5, with D possibly being TRBD2 (6 bases). The sample was CD4+ T cells sorted from PBMCs, taken 45 days after the yellow fever booster vaccination. The CDR3 here is CASTRGIQETQYF. CDR3 DNA sequence: TGTGCCAGCACGCGCGGGATACAAGAGACCCAGTACTTC.